This TCR beta chain derives from a study of blood T cells in healthy people across ages. In this sample, this clonotype turned up a few times. Germline V gene sequence: CDR1 SGHRS, CDR2 YFSETQ. V was pared by 0 bases and J by 7 bases, with 14 bases of the junction left unmatched. This CDR3 region has 18 residues. With a J-beta primer mix and a sample-barcoded 5' primer, a second PCR ran about 6 to 11 cycles. TCRdb reprocessed the 5' RACE reads via MiXCR and lists one record per CDR3 protein. The table shows about 640,000 distinct CDR3 sequences, with around 31% occurring only once. The receptor was isolated from an elderly woman in good health. Sequenced material: blood. The chain carries TRBV5-1 and TRBJ2-1; TRBD2 matches at 9 bases. The CDR3 sequence is CASSLGVSGGPMGNEQFF. The CDR3 DNA reads as TGCGCCAGCAGCTTGGGGGTTAGCGGGGGACCTATGGGGAATGAGCAGTTCTTC.